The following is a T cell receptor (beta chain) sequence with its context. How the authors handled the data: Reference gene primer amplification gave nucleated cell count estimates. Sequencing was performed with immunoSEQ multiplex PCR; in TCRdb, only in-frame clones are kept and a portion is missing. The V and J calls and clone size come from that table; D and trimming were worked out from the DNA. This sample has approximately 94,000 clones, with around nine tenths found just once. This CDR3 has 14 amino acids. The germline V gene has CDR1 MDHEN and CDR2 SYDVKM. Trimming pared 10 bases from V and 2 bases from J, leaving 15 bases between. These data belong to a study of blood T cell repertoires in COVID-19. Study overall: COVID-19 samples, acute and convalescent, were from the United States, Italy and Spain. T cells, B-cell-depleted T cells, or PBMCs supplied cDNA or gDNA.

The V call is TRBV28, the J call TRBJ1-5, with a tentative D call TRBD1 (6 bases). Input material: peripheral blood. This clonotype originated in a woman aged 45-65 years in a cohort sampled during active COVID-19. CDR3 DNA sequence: TGTGCCACCAAGAAAGGGGGGGGCAATCAGCCCCAGCATTTT. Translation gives CATKKGGGNQPQHF.